Below, 20 T cell receptor beta chains from the same sample are listed, as sequenced in a study of blood T cell repertoires in COVID-19. Assay used: immunoSEQ multiplex PCR; TCRdb lists only in-frame clones, some missing. The sample has approximately 100,000 clones; roughly 85% are singletons. Sequences were obtained from peripheral blood. These receptors came from a human donor in a cohort sampled during active COVID-19.

The chain combines TRBV9 with TRBJ1-4; D call uncertain. CDR3 size: 14 residues. Per germline, CDR1 SGDLS and CDR2 YYNGEE. The germline V and J ends were trimmed by 3 bases and 6 bases, with 12 bases remaining between them. CDR3 nucleotides: TGTGCCAGCAGCGGCGGGAGGGCGTATGAAAAACTGTTTTTT. The encoded protein is CASSGGRAYEKLFF.

This clone appeared a single time. The chain recombines TRBV28 with TRBJ2-3; 14 nucleotides agree with TRBD2. This CDR3 comprises 18 residues. J gave up 4 bases and V 4 bases, and 10 bases lay outside the gene matches. Germline CDR1 and CDR2: MDHEN and SYDVKM. The CDR3 DNA is TGTGCCAGCAGTTCCGCCCGGACTAGCGGGGGGTGGGCAGATACGCAGTATTTT. It codes for CASSSARTSGGWADTQYF. Full variable domain (outside the CDR3, taken from reference TRBV28 and TRBJ2-3): DVKVTQSSRYLVKRTGEKVFLECVQDMDHENMFWYRQDPGLGLRLIYFSYDVKMKEKGDIPEGYSVSREKKERFSLILESASTNQTSMYLCASSSARTSGGWADTQYFGPGTRLTVL.

The sample holds one count of this clone. The gene calls are TRBV3-1 (or the pseudogene TRBV3-2) and TRBJ1-1; tentative D call: TRBD1 (5 bases). Germline V CDR1 and CDR2: LGHDT, YNNKEL (reference sequence). This CDR3 contains 15 residues. The germline V and J ends were trimmed by 1 base and 1 base, with 10 bases remaining between them. The CDR3 is CASSQAGRGNTEAFF. The CDR3 DNA is TGTGCCAGCAGCCAAGCAGGTAGGGGGAACACTGAAGCTTTCTTT.

This rearrangement joins TRBV30 to TRBJ1-6; no clear D. The V and J ends lost 3 bases and 10 bases respectively, with 10 bases between them. CDR3 length: 12 residues. Germline assignment: CDR1 GTSNPN and CDR2 SVGIG (reference sequence). In DNA, the CDR3 is TGTGCCTGGAGCCGCGACGGGTCACCCCTCCACTTT. This sequence encodes CAWSRDGSPLHF. Filled out from reference TRBV30 and TRBJ1-6, the complete variable domain reads SQTIHQWPATLVQPVGSPLSLECTVEGTSNPNLYWYRQAAGRGLQLLFYSVGIGQISSEVPQNLSASRPQDRQFILSSKKLLLSDSGFYLCAWSRDGSPLHFGNGTRLTVT.

This rearrangement joins TRBV10-3 to TRBJ2-2; 7 bases line up with TRBD1. Trimming took 3 bases from V and 7 from J; bases not matched to a gene: 20. The CDR3 is 19 residues long. CDR1 is ENHRY, CDR2 SYGVKD, per germline. The CDR3 here is CAISDPTNKGSGGSGELFF. In nucleotides, the CDR3 is TGTGCCATCAGTGACCCCACTAACAAAGGGTCAGGGGGTAGCGGGGAGCTGTTTTTT.

This chain uses TRBV28 with TRBJ2-3; 11 bases fit TRBD2. V lost 5 bases and J lost 5; bases outside the gene matches: 12. CDR1 and CDR2 (germline): MDHEN, SYDVKM. The CDR3 length is 17 residues. CDR3 DNA sequence: TGTGCCAGCAGTCGCCCTAATAGCGGGGGGGCCAAAGATACGCAGTATTTT. Protein product: CASSRPNSGGAKDTQYF.

This rearrangement joins TRBV28 to TRBJ2-3; weak D call: TRBD1 (6 bases). Germline V CDR1 and CDR2: MDHEN, SYDVKM. The CDR3 length is 16 residues. V was clipped by 7 bases and J by 1 base, with 18 bases between them. CDR3: CASTPPQGPGTDTQYF. CDR3 coding DNA: TGTGCCAGCACTCCTCCTCAGGGGCCCGGCACAGATACGCAGTATTTT.

This clone appeared a single time. J is TRBJ1-1 and V is TRBV5-8, with TRBD1 as a possible D gene (5 bases). The germline gives CDR1 SGHTS, CDR2 YDEGEE. V lost 1 base and J 0 bases, leaving 16 bases between the germline ends. The CDR3 is 17 residues long. Written as DNA, the CDR3 is TGTGCCAGCAGCTTGACGCCAGGGATCCCCATGAACACTGAAGCTTTCTTT. Residues: CASSLTPGIPMNTEAFF.

This chain connects TRBV5-4 to TRBJ1-2, with D possibly TRBD1 on 5 matching bases. CDR3 size: 15 residues. Germline-derived CDR1 and CDR2 are SGHNT and YYREEE (reference sequence). Trimming pared 3 bases from V and 3 bases from J, leaving 15 bases between. CDR3 sequence (DNA): TGTGCCAGCAGCTCGACGGGGGGAAACTACTATGGCTACACCTTC. Translating gives CASSSTGGNYYGYTF.

The V gene is TRBV10-3, the J gene TRBJ2-3; perhaps TRBD1 as D (6 bases). CDR1 and CDR2 from the germline V gene are ENHRY and SYGVKD. This CDR3 contains 15 residues. V dropped 7 bases and J dropped 2 bases, with 16 bases sitting between them. The CDR3 coding sequence is TGTGCCATCACTCAGGGGTGGGATACCACAGATACGCAGTATTTT. This codes for CAITQGWDTTDTQYF.

This sequence joins TRBV7-2 and TRBJ2-7; TRBD2 is a possible D gene (7 bases). The CDR3 consists of 15 residues. With 0 bases removed from V and 5 bases from J, the gap between germline ends came to 14 bases. The germline CDR1 and CDR2 sequences are SGHTA and FQGNSA. The CDR3 region has the DNA TGTGCCAGCAGCTTAGCGGGGGGGCCCTCGAACGAGCAGTACTTC. This translates into CASSLAGGPSNEQYF.

The chain couples TRBV7-9 to TRBJ2-1, with D unresolved. Germline values: CDR1 SEHNR, CDR2 FQNEAQ (reference sequence). The CDR3 sequence is 14 residues long. Trimming pared 5 bases from V and 1 base from J, leaving 9 bases between. CDR3 amino acids: CASSQTTSYNEQFF. CDR3 bases: TGTGCCAGCAGCCAGACGACTTCCTACAATGAGCAGTTCTTC.

This clone was counted between two and nine times. The chain joins TRBV16 to TRBJ1-1; 7 positions match TRBD1. The CDR3 loop spans 14 amino acids. Germline V gives CDR1 KGHSY, CDR2 FQNENV. V gave up 2 bases and J gave up 10 bases; unmatched junction bases: 10. The CDR3 DNA sequence: TGTGCCAGCAGCCAAAGGAGGGACAGTGGGGGAGCTTTCTTT. It is translated as CASSQRRDSGGAFF.

J is TRBJ1-6 and V is TRBV10-3, with D perhaps TRBD1 (6 bases). V dropped 2 bases and J dropped 9 bases, with 14 bases sitting between them. Germline-derived CDR1 and CDR2 are ENHRY and SYGVKD. The CDR3 contains 15 residues. Here the CDR3 DNA reads TGTGCCATCAGTGAGACAGGGCATGGAAGTTCACCCCTCCACTTT. Amino acids: CAISETGHGSSPLHF.

The chain couples TRBV21-1 to TRBJ2-1; TRBD2, as called in the table, went unchecked against the DNA. TRBV21-1 represents a pseudogene. The CDR3 runs 20 residues. As DNA, the CDR3 is TGTGCCAGCAGCAAAAAGAACGGCAGGGCCTCAGCGGGCAAAGGCAATGAGCAGTTCTTC. This codes for CASSKKNGRASAGKGNEQFF.

This chain joins TRBV3-1 (or the pseudogene TRBV3-2) and TRBJ2-3; unclear D gene. V shed 2 bases and J shed 6 bases, with 9 bases lying between them. The CDR3 runs 13 residues. Per germline, CDR1 LGHDT and CDR2 YNNKEL (reference sequence). The CDR3 coding sequence is TGTGCCAGCAGCCAAAATCTGAGGGATACGCAGTATTTT. Its translation: CASSQNLRDTQYF.

The chain couples TRBV19 to TRBJ2-5; 8 bases map to TRBD2. The germline CDR1 and CDR2 sequences are LNHDA and SQIVND (reference sequence). This CDR3 contains 15 residues. Trimming removed 10 bases from V and 2 bases from J; junction bases left unmatched: 12. In nucleotides, the CDR3 is TGTGCCAACCCTGAAAAGACTAGCGTACAAGAGACCCAGTACTTC. Translating it yields CANPEKTSVQETQYF.

The chain combines TRBV11-1 with TRBJ2-7; TRBD2 aligns across 7 bases. The V segment lost 5 bases and the J segment 0 bases; nucleotides outside the gene matches: 10. Looked up from germline, CDR1 is SGHAT and CDR2 is FQDESV (reference sequence). This CDR3 has 16 amino acids. The CDR3 reads CASSLESGISSYEQYF. In nucleotides, the CDR3 is TGTGCCAGCAGCCTCGAAAGCGGGATAAGCTCCTACGAGCAGTACTTC.

V usage is TRBV11-2 and J usage is TRBJ2-7, with 11 bases matching TRBD2. Germline CDR1 and CDR2: SGHAT and FQNNGV. Trimming cost V 4 bases and J 0 bases; bases outside gene matches: 11. The CDR3 contains 18 residues. Here the CDR3 reads CASSYFRSTSGDSYEQYF. The DNA of the CDR3 is TGTGCCAGCAGCTATTTTCGATCGACTAGCGGGGACTCCTACGAGCAGTACTTC.

The chain's CDR3 is CASSYPTSGGTDTQYF. In DNA form, the CDR3 reads TGTGCCAGCAGTTACCCAACTAGCGGGGGCACAGATACGCAGTATTTT. The chain couples TRBV6-6 to TRBJ2-3; 10 bases are a match to TRBD2. The ends lost 2 bases at V and 1 base at J; junction bases unmatched: 3. This CDR3 contains 16 residues. Germline CDR1 is MNHNY and CDR2 is SVGAGI (reference sequence).